This T cell receptor beta chain was recovered during a study of T cell repertoires in cytomegalovirus infection. For the study at large: Alongside well-studied HLA-B-restricted CMV epitopes, recently identified HLA-C-restricted CMV epitopes were also used. CMV infection and matching HLA type were both indicated by public TCR beta signatures.

TCRdb recomputed calls from the reads with MiXCR, one row per CDR3 protein. The sample records some 920,000 distinct CDR3 sequences, about a third being singletons. The CDR3 extends over 14 amino acids. CDR1 LNHDA and CDR2 SQIVND come from the germline V gene (reference sequence). V was cut by 5 bases and J by 1 base, with 11 bases left in between. As concerns this clonotype: No antigen is known for it.

Study observations and caveats: People with CMV and the relevant HLA were identified by cumulative public TCR beta family frequency. Within the response measured ex vivo, HLA-C-restricted CMV-specific TCR beta clonotypes were dominant.

The source of this sequence is a human donor in good health (CMV status not recorded). Some clones in this sample may be carry-over from other donors' samples. Sequenced here: cultured CD8+ T cells from PBMCs, sampled from culture after CMV antigen stimulation. The V gene is TRBV19, the J gene TRBJ1-1; no definite D call. CDR3 loop: CASSPGDSNTEAFF. For the CDR3, the DNA is TGTGCCAGTAGTCCTGGGGATTCGAACACTGAAGCTTTCTTT.